A selection of T cell receptor beta chains follows, all from one sample in a study of Ad26.COV2.S vaccination and SARS-CoV-2 variants. Measured with immunoSEQ multiplex PCR; TCRdb has only the in-frame clones, and not every one. Seen here are approximately 480,000 clones, 87% observed once, and the top ten hold 9.5% to 15%. Sequencing was performed on peripheral blood, taken in a trial of Ad26.COV2.S vaccine versus placebo. All receptors come from a person aged 18-65 years who received the Ad26.COV2.S COVID-19 vaccine or a placebo. The CDR3 runs from the conserved cysteine through the conserved F or W. Fields, in order: V gene, CDR3 length, J gene, D gene, clone size, CDR3 DNA, CDR3 protein. The D gene is left open where the match is weak. Clone size, where shown, is once, few, many, or a class for clones that have expanded.

TRBV28	16	TRBJ2-1	TRBD1	-	TGTGCCAGCAGCTTACCCCTGACAGGGGCCTCGCGTGAGCAGTTCTTC	CASSLPLTGASREQFF
TRBV7-8	16	TRBJ1-4	TRBD1	-	TGTGCCAGCAGCCGAGGCCGCAGGGGGAGGGATGAAAAACTGTTTTTT	CASSRGRRGRDEKLFF
TRBV5-4	12	TRBJ2-3	-	-	TGTGCCAGCAGCTTTGACGCAGATACGCAGTATTTT	CASSFDADTQYF
TRBV7-2	14	TRBJ2-1	-	-	TGTGCCAGCAGCTTGCCGGCGGGCCACAATGAGCAGTTCTTC	CASSLPAGHNEQFF
TRBV6-2/TRBV6-3	16	TRBJ2-3	-	-	TGTGCCAGCAGTTACTCCCAGGGAGTTGGCACAGATACGCAGTATTTT	CASSYSQGVGTDTQYF
TRBV19	12	TRBJ2-6	-	-	TGTGCCAGTAGTACGAAGGCCAACGTCCTGACTTTC	CASSTKANVLTF
TRBV5-1	14	TRBJ2-1	TRBD2	-	TGCGCCAGCAGCAAGACTAGCGGGGCAAATGAGCAGTTCTTC	CASSKTSGANEQFF
TRBV28	13	TRBJ1-2	-	few	TGTGCCATTGAGATGAGGAGGGGGAGGGGCTACACCTTC	CAIEMRRGRGYTF
TRBV2	16	TRBJ1-3	-	-	TGTGCCAGCAGCGCGCGGGACCTAGGCATCGGAAACACCATATATTTT	CASSARDLGIGNTIYF
TRBV6-2/TRBV6-3	17	TRBJ1-5	-	few	TGTGCCAGCAGTTACTTCAAGGGTAGTTTGAGCAATCAGCCCCAGCATTTT	CASSYFKGSLSNQPQHF
TRBV4-1	16	TRBJ2-3	TRBD1	-	TGCGCCAGCAGCCAATTCGGACAGGGGAGGACAGATACGCAGTATTTT	CASSQFGQGRTDTQYF